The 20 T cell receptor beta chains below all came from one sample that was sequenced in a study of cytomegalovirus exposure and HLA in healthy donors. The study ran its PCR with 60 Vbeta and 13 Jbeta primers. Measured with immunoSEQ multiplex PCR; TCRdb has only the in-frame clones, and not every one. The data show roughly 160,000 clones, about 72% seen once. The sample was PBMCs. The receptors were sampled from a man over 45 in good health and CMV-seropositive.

The CDR3 sequence: CASSQNPPPLNEKLFF. Written as DNA, the CDR3 is TGCGCCAGCAGCCAAAACCCCCCACCACTTAACGAAAAACTGTTTTTT. The chain joins TRBV4-3 to TRBJ1-4; no firm D call. Deletions cut 2 bases from V and 8 bases from J, with 18 bases between. Looked up from germline, CDR1 is LGHNA and CDR2 is YSLEER. This CDR3 has 16 amino acids.

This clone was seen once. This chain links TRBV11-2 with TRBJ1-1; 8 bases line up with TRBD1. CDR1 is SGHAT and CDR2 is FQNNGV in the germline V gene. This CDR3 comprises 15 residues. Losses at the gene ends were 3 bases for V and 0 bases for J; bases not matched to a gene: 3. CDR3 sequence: CASSLTGALNTEAFF. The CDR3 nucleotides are TGTGCCAGCAGCTTGACAGGGGCCTTGAACACTGAAGCTTTCTTT. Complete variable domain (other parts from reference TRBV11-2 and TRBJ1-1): EAGVAQSPRYKIIEKRQSVAFWCNPISGHATLYWYQQILGQGPKLLIQFQNNGVVDDSQLPKDRFSAERLKGVDSTLKIQPAKLEDSAVYLCASSLTGALNTEAFFGQGTRLTVV.

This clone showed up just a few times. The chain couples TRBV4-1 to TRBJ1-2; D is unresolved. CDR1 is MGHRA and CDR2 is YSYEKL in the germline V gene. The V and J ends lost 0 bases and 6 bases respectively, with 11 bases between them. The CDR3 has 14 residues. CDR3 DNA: TGCGCCAGCAGCCAAGATGGAGTAGGAAATGGCTACACCTTC. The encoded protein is CASSQDGVGNGYTF.

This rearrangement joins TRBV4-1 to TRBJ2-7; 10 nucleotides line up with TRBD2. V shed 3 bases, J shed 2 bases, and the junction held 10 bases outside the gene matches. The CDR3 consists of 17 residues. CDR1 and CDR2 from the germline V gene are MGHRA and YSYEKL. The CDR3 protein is CASSHKFLAGVTYEQYF. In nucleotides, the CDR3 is TGCGCCAGCAGCCACAAGTTCCTAGCGGGGGTAACCTACGAGCAGTACTTC.

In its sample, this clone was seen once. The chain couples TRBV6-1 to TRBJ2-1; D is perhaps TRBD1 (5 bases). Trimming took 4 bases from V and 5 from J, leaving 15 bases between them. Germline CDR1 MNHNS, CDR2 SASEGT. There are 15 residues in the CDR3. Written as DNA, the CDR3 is TGTGCCAGCAGTGTCCTGGGGCTGGGCGACAATGAGCAGTTCTTC. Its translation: CASSVLGLGDNEQFF.

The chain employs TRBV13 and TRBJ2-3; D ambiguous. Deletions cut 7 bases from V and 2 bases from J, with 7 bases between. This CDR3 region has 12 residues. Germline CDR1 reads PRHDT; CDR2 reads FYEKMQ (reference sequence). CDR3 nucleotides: TGTGCCAGCACCCCCCACACAGATACGCAGTATTTT. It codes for CASTPHTDTQYF.

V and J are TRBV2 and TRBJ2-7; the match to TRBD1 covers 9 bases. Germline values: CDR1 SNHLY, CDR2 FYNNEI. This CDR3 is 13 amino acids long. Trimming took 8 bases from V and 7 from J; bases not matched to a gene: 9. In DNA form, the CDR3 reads TGTGCCAGCGAACAGGGGGCGCCGGGAGAGCAGTACTTC. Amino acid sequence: CASEQGAPGEQYF. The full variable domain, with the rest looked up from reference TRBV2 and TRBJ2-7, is EPEVTQTPSHQVTQMGQEVILRCVPISNHLYFYWYRQILGQKVEFLVSFYNNEISEKSEIFDDQFSVERPDGSNFTLKIRSTKLEDSAMYFCASEQGAPGEQYFGPGTRLTVT.

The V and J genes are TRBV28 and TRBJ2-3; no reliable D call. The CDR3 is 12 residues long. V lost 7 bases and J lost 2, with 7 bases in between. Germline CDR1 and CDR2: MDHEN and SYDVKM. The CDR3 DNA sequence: TGTGCCAGCACCTCTTCCACAGATACGCAGTATTTT. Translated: CASTSSTDTQYF.

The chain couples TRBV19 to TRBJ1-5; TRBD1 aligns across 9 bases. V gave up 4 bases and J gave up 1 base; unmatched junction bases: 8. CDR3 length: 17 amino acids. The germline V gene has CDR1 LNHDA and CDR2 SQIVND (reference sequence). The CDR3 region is CASSNSNRGRSNQPQHF. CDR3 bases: TGTGCCAGTAGTAATTCTAACAGGGGGCGAAGCAATCAGCCCCAGCATTTT.

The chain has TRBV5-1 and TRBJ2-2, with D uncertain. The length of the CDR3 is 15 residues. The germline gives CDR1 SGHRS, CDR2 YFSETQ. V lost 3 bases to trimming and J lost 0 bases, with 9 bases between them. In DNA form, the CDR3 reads TGCGCCAGCAGCTGGTCAGGCGCGAACACCGGGGAGCTGTTTTTT. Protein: CASSWSGANTGELFF.

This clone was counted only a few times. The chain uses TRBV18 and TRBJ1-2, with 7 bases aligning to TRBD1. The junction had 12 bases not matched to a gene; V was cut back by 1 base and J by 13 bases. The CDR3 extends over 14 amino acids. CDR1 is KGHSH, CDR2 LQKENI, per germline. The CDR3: CASSPRSGTEVLTF. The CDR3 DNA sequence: TGTGCCAGCTCACCACGGTCCGGGACAGAGGTTCTCACCTTC.

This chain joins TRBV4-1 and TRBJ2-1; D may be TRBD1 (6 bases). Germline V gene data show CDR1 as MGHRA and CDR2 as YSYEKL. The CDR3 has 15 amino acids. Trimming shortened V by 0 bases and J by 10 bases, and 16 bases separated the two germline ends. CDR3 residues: CASSQDRLVGTEQFF. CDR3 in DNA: TGCGCCAGCAGCCAAGATAGGTTAGTAGGGACAGAGCAGTTCTTC.

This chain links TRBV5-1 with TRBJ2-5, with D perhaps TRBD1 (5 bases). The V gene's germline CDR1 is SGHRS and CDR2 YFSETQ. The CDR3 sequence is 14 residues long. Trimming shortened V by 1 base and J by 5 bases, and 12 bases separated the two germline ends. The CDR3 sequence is CASSLTQGTETQYF. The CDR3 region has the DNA TGCGCCAGCAGCTTGACCCAGGGTACGGAGACCCAGTACTTC.

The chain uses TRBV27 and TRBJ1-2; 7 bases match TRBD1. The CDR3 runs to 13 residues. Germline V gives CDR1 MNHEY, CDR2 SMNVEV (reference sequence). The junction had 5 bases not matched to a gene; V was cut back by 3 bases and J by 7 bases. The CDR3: CASSLTGSAGYTF. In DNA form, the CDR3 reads TGTGCCAGCAGTTTGACAGGGAGTGCTGGCTACACCTTC.

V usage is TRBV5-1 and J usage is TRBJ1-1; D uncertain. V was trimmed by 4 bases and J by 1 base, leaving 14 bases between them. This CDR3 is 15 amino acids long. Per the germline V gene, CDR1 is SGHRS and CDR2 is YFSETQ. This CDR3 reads CASSPNTQANTEAFF. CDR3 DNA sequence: TGCGCCAGCAGCCCAAATACCCAAGCGAACACTGAAGCTTTCTTT.

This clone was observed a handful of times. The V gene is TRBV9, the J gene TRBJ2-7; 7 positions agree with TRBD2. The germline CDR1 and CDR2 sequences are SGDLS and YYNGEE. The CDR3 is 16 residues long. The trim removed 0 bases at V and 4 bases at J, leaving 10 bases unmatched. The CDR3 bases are TGTGCCAGCAGCGTAGAAGGGACTAACCCAAATTACGAGCAGTACTTC. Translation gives CASSVEGTNPNYEQYF. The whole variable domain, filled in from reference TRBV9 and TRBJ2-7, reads DSGVTQTPKHLITATGQRVTLRCSPRSGDLSVYWYQQSLDQGLQFLIQYYNGEERAKGNILERFSAQQFPDLHSELNLSSLELGDSALYFCASSVEGTNPNYEQYFGPGTRLTVT.

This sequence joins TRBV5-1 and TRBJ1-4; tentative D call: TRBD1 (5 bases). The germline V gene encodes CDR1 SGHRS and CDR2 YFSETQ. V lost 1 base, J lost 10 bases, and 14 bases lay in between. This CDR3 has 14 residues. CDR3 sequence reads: CASSLPENRGKLFF. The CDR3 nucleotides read TGCGCCAGCAGCTTGCCGGAAAATAGGGGAAAACTGTTTTTT.

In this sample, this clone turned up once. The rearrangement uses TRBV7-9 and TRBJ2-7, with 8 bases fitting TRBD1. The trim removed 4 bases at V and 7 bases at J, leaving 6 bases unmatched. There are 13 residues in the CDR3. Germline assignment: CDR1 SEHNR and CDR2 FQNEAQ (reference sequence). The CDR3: CASSSDRAREQYF. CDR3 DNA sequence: TGTGCCAGCAGCTCGGACAGGGCGAGGGAGCAGTACTTC.

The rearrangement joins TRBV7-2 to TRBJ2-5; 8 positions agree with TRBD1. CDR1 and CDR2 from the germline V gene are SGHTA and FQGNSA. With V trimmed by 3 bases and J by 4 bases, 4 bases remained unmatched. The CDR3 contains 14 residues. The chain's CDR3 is CASSLQGAGETQYF. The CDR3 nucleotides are TGTGCCAGCAGCTTGCAGGGGGCAGGAGAGACCCAGTACTTC. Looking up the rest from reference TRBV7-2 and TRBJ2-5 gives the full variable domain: GAGVSQSPSNKVTEKGKDVELRCDPISGHTALYWYRQSLGQGLEFLIYFQGNSAPDKSGLPSDRFSAERTGGSVSTLTIQRTQQEDSAVYLCASSLQGAGETQYFGPGTRLLVL.

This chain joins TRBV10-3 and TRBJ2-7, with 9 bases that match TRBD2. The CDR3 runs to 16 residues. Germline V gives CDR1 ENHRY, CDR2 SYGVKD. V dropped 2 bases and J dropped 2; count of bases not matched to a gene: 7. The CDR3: CAISENSGGAPYEQYF. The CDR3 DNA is TGTGCCATCAGTGAGAATAGCGGGGGAGCACCCTACGAGCAGTACTTC.